This T cell receptor beta chain was profiled in a study of blood T cell repertoires in COVID-19 (dated by TCRdb to the early 2020s). For the study in its entirety: The collaborator samples originated in the United States, Italy and Spain and spanned the acute and convalescent phases of COVID-19. The prospective study material was composed of cDNA or gDNA derived from T cells, B-cell-depleted T cells, or PBMCs. Deeply sampled blood TCRbeta repertoires from subjects exposed to, actively infected with, or recovered from COVID-19 were included in the dataset. The repertoires were released in a freely available public database meant as a resource for research on the immune response to SARS-CoV-2. Samples came from the ongoing ImmuneRACE study (first 160 participants) plus 1,254 subjects from 6 global collaborators. The sample metadata nearly always contained a de-identified subject ID, COVID-19 status, age in years and sex. Where available, HLA class I and class II types were obtained from metadata supplied by the sample provider rather than from assay-based typing. What the study reported, not specific to this receptor: The amount of clinical and demographic metadata varied by source and participant and was provided uncurated.

In the case of this clone: Its specific antigen is unknown. No base-level quality is on record; no much larger clone is a single base apart.

The germline V gene (reference sequence) gives CDR1 as LNHDA and CDR2 as SQIVND. The V end loses 7 bases and the J end loses 4 bases, and a stretch of 10 bases separates them. Its CDR3 holds 12 amino acids, cysteine through phenylalanine. Only the CDR3 part of the read is kept: 36 bases, read in frame from the first base. Enrolling through a virtual design, the prospective study's participants ranged in age from roughly 18 to 89 years and lived across approximately 25 United States geographic areas. Cohort assignment in the prospective study relied on participant-reported clinical history from a screening survey and a study questionnaire. ImmuneRACE Cohort 3 recovered participants were defined by two consecutive negative NP/OP PCR tests, healthcare professional clearance, or symptom resolution. In the prospective study, whole blood, serum and a nasopharyngeal or oropharyngeal swab were collected from each participant by mobile phlebotomists. Participants in the prospective study had the option to provide additional blood draws and questionnaires over a roughly 2-month period. Before DNA extraction, blood samples from the prospective study were shipped at room temperature or frozen.

The immunoSEQ Assay, a bias-controlled multiplex PCR, was used to amplify TCRbeta CDR3 regions from genomic DNA. The study's processing was this. Nucleated cell counts per sample were estimated from amplification of reference gene primers within the assay. To quantify the absolute abundance of each unique TCRbeta CDR3 rearrangement, sequence reads were collapsed and filtered. Productive Simpson clonality was computed per sample as the square root of Simpson's diversity index over productive rearrangements. This immuneACCESS table, as held by TCRdb, lists in-frame sequences with V and J called but not all clones. Of the missing ones, under half trace to an unresolved V gene in checked studies; the others have no known cause. V and J calls and clone size follow that table, whereas D and trimming were derived from the DNA. The sample yields about 160,000 clones; 88% were counted once. Clones ranked in the top ten supply 6.6% of the sample.

The source material was PBMCs or T cells enriched from blood (not recorded which). This receptor was obtained from a woman aged 50 to 60 who had recovered from COVID-19. Here the chain combines TRBV19 and TRBJ1-1, with a tentative D gene TRBD1 over 5 matching bases. The sequenced DNA: TGTGCCAGTACGCAGGGAGGCACTGAAGCTTTCTTT. Its product reads: CASTQGGTEAFF. When the CDR3 is completed using the reference TRBV19 and TRBJ1-1 genes on either side, the full variable domain is DGGITQSPKYLFRKEGQNVTLSCEQNLNHDAMYWYRQDPGQGLRLIYYSQIVNDFQKGDIAEGYSVSREKKESFPLTVTSAQKNPTAFYLCASTQGGTEAFFGQGTRLTVV.